This T cell receptor (beta chain) was captured in a study of shared clonotypes between healthy human individuals (dated by TCRdb to the early 2020s). Study-wide context: A few men and a couple of women, aged 18 to 49 years, made up the cohort. For each donor, three plates each were used for CD4 naive and CD4 memory, two plates were used for CD8 naive, and one plate was used for CD8 memory. To estimate repertoire size and how much clonotypes are shared between individuals, the study performed deep sequencing of blood TCR repertoires from roughly five healthy adults. To increase sequencing depth and limit assay-specific biases, different laboratories used diverse techniques to prepare libraries and sequence TCR repertoires. Between about 0.8 and 9 billion PBMCs per donor were obtained by leukapheresis.

Remarks on this clone: This receptor's antigen is unknown. There are no base qualities to consult, and no much larger clone falls within one base.

What the research found in general, with its limitations: Pairwise subsampling led to the expectation that sequencing depth would affect the degree of clonotype sharing among donors. Sampling was limited to blood, and TCR repertoires in tissue likely differ from TCR repertoires in blood. Across a handful of donors, about 4.5% of naive CD4, 3% to 4% of naive CD8, approximately 2.5% of memory CD4, and over 0.35% of memory CD8 clonotypes were shared. Even with the large sequencing depth, rarefaction of the sorted-subset datasets indicated that sequencing was incomplete. Because the study included a small number of donors, the genetic and exposure-history diversity represented was limited. Larger estimated clonotype richness was generally found for naive subsets than for memory subsets. Clonotypes shared by all four sorted-subset donors showed higher generation probabilities than non-shared clonotypes.

Healthy HIV-negative adults with no recently reported acute infections or vaccinations were included as donors. Only Caucasian adults living in Nashville, Tennessee, USA were represented among the donors. CD4+ T cells were enriched by magnetic negative selection, after which naive cells were positively selected on CD45RA and the negative fraction was taken as the memory subset. Blood was collected by leukapheresis, and PBMCs were isolated by Ficoll-Histopaque density gradient centrifugation and then cryopreserved in liquid nitrogen vapor phase. Analytical flow cytometry was used to check the purity and quantity of every magnetically sorted T cell population. From each sorted fraction, genomic DNA was isolated and quantified by UV absorbance on a Nanodrop 2000c. Based on the germline V gene, the CDR1 and CDR2 sequences are SNHLY and FYNNEI. Measured from the cysteine to the phenylalanine, the CDR3 is 12 residues long. The DNA shown is the 36-base CDR3, in frame from base 1. V is cut by 8 bases and J by 7 bases, and the space between the germline ends is 14 bases.

Using the deep immunoSEQ assay, TCR CDR3 regions were amplified from genomic DNA by multiplex PCR. Extracted genomic DNA from each cell subset was spread evenly across all wells of several immunoSEQ 96-well plates, with each plate serving as a replicate. For sorted subsets, about 210 ng of genomic DNA, equivalent to 25,000 to 35,000 T cell genomes, went into each replicate PCR. The purified libraries were quantified using a Qubit 3.0 fluorometer, sized with a Bioanalyzer 2100, and then quantified again using the KAPA Library Quantification kit. Every immunoSEQ 96-well plate was sequenced on a separate single-read 150-cycle Illumina NextSeq 550 flow cell. As for the original processing: Because only junctional sequences without quality scores were contained in the immunoSEQ output, filtering matching that applied to full-length reads could not be performed. Sequences were annotated with PyIR, a Python wrapper for IgBLAST v1.9, and V/J genes and CDR3 were assigned using IMGT germline references. Reads with weak V/J assignments (E-value above 1e-6), missing CDR3, stop codons, out-of-frame junctions, or ambiguous translated residues were removed. V3J clonotypes were defined by identical inferred V gene, J gene, and CDR3 amino acid sequence. To compute the percentage overlap between repertoires, the number of shared unique clonotypes was divided by the size of the smaller repertoire. Richness of each repertoire was evaluated using RTK rarefaction, the Chao1 estimator, and Recon v2.1 estimates of unobserved clonotypes. OLGA was used to compute generation probabilities for all TCRbeta clonotypes that the gDNA method yielded from a few donors. In TCRdb, the immuneACCESS table is reduced to in-frame sequences with V and J assigned. These tables do not hold every clone; where another copy was compared, an unresolved V gene accounts for under half, and the others remain unexplained. That table is the source of V, J and clone size, and D and trimming were worked out from the DNA. This sample holds 2 million to 2.5 million clones; 80% to 95% were observed only once. 0.37% of the sample is held by the ten biggest clonotypes.

Material for sequencing was naive CD4+ T cells from PBMCs. Reading the label with the study, this specimen's cell subset or site is: CD45RA+ positively selected. The sequence links TRBV2 to TRBJ1-2; TRBD1 might be the D gene, on 6 matching bases. This receptor was taken from a man between 18 and 29 years old in good health. Some clones in this sample may be carry-over from other donors' samples. The nucleotide sequence is given as TGTGCCAGCGGGCGGAACAGGGCTGGCTACACCTTC. Its protein reads: CASGRNRAGYTF.